This T cell receptor (beta chain) was sequenced during a study of molecular identifiers for immune sequencing clone quantification. Study results and caveats: For effector cells, clones above 20 RNA copies held over 97% of molecules; for naive cells, under 1%.

One entry per CDR3 protein results from TCRdb running MiXCR on the PCR reads. The sample lists 490,000 or so distinct CDR3 sequences; about 26% were seen once. Concerning this clonotype itself: The antigen remains undetermined. Mismatch with germline at one junction end may stem from a read error.

Germline values: CDR1 SEHNR, CDR2 FQNEAQ (reference sequence). CDR3 size: 13 residues. This clonotype was sampled from a human donor in good health. Some libraries in this study had Jurkat cell RNA spiked in. The chain has TRBV7-9 and TRBJ1-2; D is perhaps TRBD1 (5 bases). Sequenced sample: naive CD8+ T cells from blood, with Jurkat cell RNA spiked in. Sample subset: FACS-sorted CD8+CD4-CCR7+CD45RA+ naive T cells. CDR3 nucleotide sequence: TGTGCCGGCGGCTATCGAGGGGACTGTGGCTGCACCTTC. Translating it yields CAGGYRGDCGCTF.